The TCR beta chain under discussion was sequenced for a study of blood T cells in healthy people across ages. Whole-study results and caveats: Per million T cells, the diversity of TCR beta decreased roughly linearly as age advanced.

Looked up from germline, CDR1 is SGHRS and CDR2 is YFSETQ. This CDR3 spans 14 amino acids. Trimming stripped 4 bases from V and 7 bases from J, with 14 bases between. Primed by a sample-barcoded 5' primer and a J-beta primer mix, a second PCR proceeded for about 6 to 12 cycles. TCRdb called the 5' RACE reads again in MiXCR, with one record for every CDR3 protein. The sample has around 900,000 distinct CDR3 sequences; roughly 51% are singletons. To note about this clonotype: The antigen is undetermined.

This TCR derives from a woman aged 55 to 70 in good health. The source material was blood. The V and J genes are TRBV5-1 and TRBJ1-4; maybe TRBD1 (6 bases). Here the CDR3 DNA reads TGCGCCAGCAGCATACGACAGGCAGCTGAAAAACTGTTTTTT. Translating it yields CASSIRQAAEKLFF.